This TCR beta chain appears in the sequencing data of a study of blood T cells in healthy people across ages. Whole-study findings and limits: Strongly correlated with naive T cell percentage was TCR beta diversity.

The second PCR ran about 6 to 11 cycles with a sample-barcoded 5' primer and J-beta primers. TCRdb analysed the 5' RACE reads with MiXCR anew, one entry per CDR3 protein. This table has about 1.4 million distinct CDR3 sequences, 59% appearing once. The germline V gene has CDR1 SGHTA and CDR2 FQGNSA. V lost 4 bases to trimming and J lost 0 bases, with 10 bases between them. This CDR3 spans 14 amino acids. About this clonotype: As yet, its antigen is unknown.

The chain joins TRBV7-2 to TRBJ2-7; perhaps TRBD1 as D (6 bases). The clonotype comes from a man in his late teens or twenties in good health. Sequencing was done on a sample of blood. CDR3 residues: CASSYGQNSYEQYF. The CDR3 DNA reads TGTGCCAGCAGCTACGGACAGAACTCCTACGAGCAGTACTTC.